Given below is one T cell receptor (beta chain) in context. RNA transcripts served as the template for amplifying TCR beta CDR3 regions. TCR CDR3 underwent first-round RT-PCR with the HTBI primer set. TCRdb redid the calling of the multiplex PCR reads with MiXCR, one entry per CDR3 protein. The repertoire holds 490,000 or so distinct CDR3 sequences, with 20% to 25% as singletons. The V and J ends lost 1 base and 11 bases, in that order; junction bases with no gene match: 7. The CDR3 totals 13 residues. CDR1 is SEHNR, CDR2 FQNEAQ, per germline (reference sequence). The sample comes from a study of T cells in Graves' hyperthyroidism and ophthalmopathy.

The chain employs TRBV7-9 and TRBJ1-1, with 7 bases lining up with TRBD1. This receptor was obtained from a woman aged 70-85 years with Graves' ophthalmopathy. The sample was blood. For the CDR3, the DNA is TGTGCCAGCAGCTTAGAAGAGGGGGCGCAGGCTTTCTTT. It specifies CASSLEEGAQAFF.